One sample yielded the 16 T cell receptor beta chains listed below, sequenced in a study of cytomegalovirus exposure and HLA in healthy donors. PCR was performed using 60 Vbeta and 13 Jbeta primers. Sequencing used immunoSEQ multiplex PCR; TCRdb keeps in-frame clones, though not all of them. The data show over 150,000 clones, roughly 80% seen once. Material: PBMCs. The receptor set was obtained from a woman aged 25-40 years in good health and CMV-seronegative.

This clone was counted only a few times. V is TRBV2 and J is TRBJ2-7; 8 nucleotides align to TRBD2. Germline V gene data show CDR1 as SNHLY and CDR2 as FYNNEI. Germline trimming cut 7 bases from V and 5 bases from J; bases unmatched to any gene: 10. The CDR3 runs 14 residues. This chain's CDR3 is CASKLSGVRHEQYF. DNA for the CDR3: TGTGCCAGCAAGCTTAGCGGGGTCCGGCACGAGCAGTACTTC. The full variable domain, rest sourced from reference TRBV2 and TRBJ2-7, is EPEVTQTPSHQVTQMGQEVILRCVPISNHLYFYWYRQILGQKVEFLVSFYNNEISEKSEIFDDQFSVERPDGSNFTLKIRSTKLEDSAMYFCASKLSGVRHEQYFGPGTRLTVT.

V usage is TRBV7-8 and J usage is TRBJ2-1; possibly TRBD2 for D (6 bases). The CDR3 covers 16 residues. With 1 base removed from V and 8 bases from J, the gap between germline ends came to 18 bases. Germline CDR1 is SGHVS and CDR2 is FQNEAQ. CDR3 residues: CASSLGMGHRDYEQFF. CDR3 DNA sequence: TGTGCCAGCAGCTTAGGAATGGGCCATAGGGACTATGAGCAGTTCTTC.

V gene TRBV30 combines with J gene TRBJ2-5; D may be TRBD2 (6 bases). V was trimmed by 5 bases and J by 1 base, leaving 8 bases between them. Germline CDR1 is GTSNPN and CDR2 is SVGIG (reference sequence). This CDR3 spans 12 amino acids. The CDR3 region is CAWAGIQETQYF. CDR3 nucleotide sequence: TGTGCCTGGGCGGGGATCCAAGAGACCCAGTACTTC.

Points on this clone: An end of the junction does not agree with germline; a read error may underlie this. The J gene is TRBJ2-3, the V gene TRBV7-2, with 9 bases lining up with TRBD2. The germline gives CDR1 SGHTA, CDR2 FQGNSA. This CDR3 comprises 13 residues. The CDR3: CASRLAGADTQYF. CDR3 coding DNA: TGTGCCAGCAGGTTAGCGGGGGCGGATACGCAGTATTTT.

On this clone itself: Compared with germline, one end of the junction differs, possibly owing to a read error. The V call is TRBV5-4, the J call TRBJ1-2; the match to TRBD1 covers 7 bases. This CDR3 has 13 residues. From germline, CDR1 is SGHNT and CDR2 YYREEE (reference sequence). CDR3 in amino acids: CASSPDRVYGYPF. The DNA of the CDR3 is TGTGCCAGCAGCCCCGACAGGGTCTATGGCTACCCCTTC.

The chain has TRBV2 and TRBJ2-3; weak D call: TRBD2 (5 bases). The CDR3 contains 16 residues. Trimming pared 3 bases from V and 3 bases from J, leaving 16 bases between. Germline CDR1 SNHLY, CDR2 FYNNEI. In nucleotides, the CDR3 is TGTGCCAGCAGTGAGTGGCTAGCCGGCGGGACAGATACGCAGTATTTT. This translates into CASSEWLAGGTDTQYF.

The gene calls are TRBV7-9 and TRBJ2-7, with 7 bases matching TRBD1. This CDR3 contains 13 residues. The trim removed 5 bases at V and 2 bases at J, leaving 3 bases unmatched. Germline assignment: CDR1 SEHNR and CDR2 FQNEAQ (reference sequence). CDR3 bases: TGTGCCAGCAGCCTCGGGACAGCCTACGAGCAGTACTTC. This translates into CASSLGTAYEQYF.

The chain recombines TRBV5-4 with TRBJ1-1; no reliable D call. This CDR3 has 13 residues. Deletions cut 2 bases from V and 11 bases from J, with 16 bases between. CDR1 SGHNT and CDR2 YYREEE come from the germline V gene (reference sequence). CDR3 sequence: CASSFRGGSGAFF. The CDR3 coding sequence is TGTGCCAGCAGCTTTAGAGGTGGTTCGGGGGCTTTCTTT.

The CDR3 sequence: CASSTGLAGPYEQYF. The CDR3, as DNA: TGTGCCAGCAGCACGGGACTAGCGGGGCCCTACGAGCAGTACTTC. V and J are TRBV9 and TRBJ2-7; TRBD2 aligns across 13 bases. V was pared by 4 bases and J by 2 bases, with 3 bases of the junction left unmatched. Germline values: CDR1 SGDLS, CDR2 YYNGEE. This CDR3 comprises 15 residues.

CDR3 DNA sequence: TGTGCCAGCAGGGCTGGACAGTACTATGGCTACACCTTC. This gives the protein CASRAGQYYGYTF. The rearrangement joins TRBV2 to TRBJ1-2; D possibly corresponds to TRBD1 (6 bases). V lost 6 bases, J lost 3 bases, and 11 bases lay in between. Per the germline V gene, CDR1 is SNHLY and CDR2 is FYNNEI. The CDR3 extends over 13 amino acids.

This clone has just a few counts. Other nucleotide sequences in the sample specify the same CDR3. J is TRBJ1-1 and V is TRBV19; D uncertain. V was cut by 2 bases and J by 1 base, with 5 bases left in between. The CDR3 spans 13 residues. Germline CDR1 LNHDA, CDR2 SQIVND (reference sequence). CDR3 bases: TGTGCCAGTAGTATATCCGGGAACACTGAAGCTTTCTTT. This gives the protein CASSISGNTEAFF. The whole variable domain, filled in from reference TRBV19 and TRBJ1-1, reads DGGITQSPKYLFRKEGQNVTLSCEQNLNHDAMYWYRQDPGQGLRLIYYSQIVNDFQKGDIAEGYSVSREKKESFPLTVTSAQKNPTAFYLCASSISGNTEAFFGQGTRLTVV.

This chain joins TRBV27 and TRBJ1-5; 7 bases map to TRBD1. Germline CDR1 MNHEY, CDR2 SMNVEV (reference sequence). CDR3 length: 15 amino acids. J lost 2 bases, V lost 6 bases, and 7 bases had no gene match. The CDR3 coding sequence is TGTGCCAGCAGCATTGAACAGGGGCGCAATCAGCCCCAGCATTTT. Residues: CASSIEQGRNQPQHF.

This clone has a single count. The V and J genes are TRBV7-8 and TRBJ2-7, with D unclear. The V end was cut by 5 bases, the J end by 2 bases, with 4 bases between. The CDR3 sequence is 11 residues long. Per germline, CDR1 SGHVS and CDR2 FQNEAQ. CDR3 amino acids: CASSITYEQYF. The CDR3 DNA sequence: TGTGCCAGCAGCATAACCTACGAGCAGTACTTC.

The rearrangement uses TRBV5-1 and TRBJ2-1, with TRBD1 matching 9 bases. The CDR3 is made up of 15 amino acids. CDR1 SGHRS and CDR2 YFSETQ come from the germline V gene. V trimming: 4 bases; J trimming: 7 bases; junction bases outside the gene matches: 9. CDR3 nucleotide sequence: TGCGCCAGCAGCCATGGGGACAGGGAGGTTAATGAGCAGTTCTTC. Protein: CASSHGDREVNEQFF.

CDR3 in amino acids: CASSNRDSRELFF. The DNA of the CDR3 is TGTGCCAGCAGTAACCGGGACTCGCGGGAGCTGTTTTTT. The rearrangement uses TRBV28 and TRBJ2-2, with D tentatively TRBD2 (6 bases). The V end lost 5 bases, the J end lost 9 bases, and 13 bases lay between the germline ends. CDR3 length: 13 residues. Germline V lookup: CDR1 MDHEN, CDR2 SYDVKM. Looking up the rest from reference TRBV28 and TRBJ2-2 gives the full variable domain: DVKVTQSSRYLVKRTGEKVFLECVQDMDHENMFWYRQDPGLGLRLIYFSYDVKMKEKGDIPEGYSVSREKKERFSLILESASTNQTSMYLCASSNRDSRELFFGEGSRLTVL.

The V call is TRBV9, the J call TRBJ2-7, with D hard to call. From germline, CDR1 is SGDLS and CDR2 YYNGEE. Trimming shortened V by 0 bases and J by 0 bases, and 10 bases separated the two germline ends. The CDR3 covers 15 residues. CDR3 bases: TGTGCCAGCAGCGTAGGGCCTAGTTCCTCCTACGAGCAGTACTTC. Protein: CASSVGPSSSYEQYF.